Following are 30 T cell receptor beta chains from one sample sequenced in a study of blood T cell repertoires in COVID-19. Measured with immunoSEQ multiplex PCR; TCRdb has only the in-frame clones, and not every one. This table has roughly 200,000 clones, roughly 89% appearing once. Material: PBMCs or T cells enriched from blood (not recorded which). Receptor source: a woman in her thirties or forties with acute COVID-19.

This rearrangement joins TRBV6-4 to TRBJ2-3, with D unclear. V was cut by 0 bases and J by 4 bases, with 5 bases left in between. CDR3 size: 13 residues. The germline V gene has CDR1 MRHNA and CDR2 SNTAGT. In nucleotides, the CDR3 is TGTGCCAGCAGTGACTCGGAGTCAGATACGCAGTATTTT. Translation gives CASSDSESDTQYF.

V gene TRBV5-1 combines with J gene TRBJ2-1, with 12 positions matching TRBD2. Germline assignment: CDR1 SGHRS and CDR2 YFSETQ. CDR3 length: 16 residues. V gave up 4 bases and J gave up 2 bases; unmatched junction bases: 4. DNA of the CDR3: TGCGCCAGCAGCCCTAGCGGGGGGGTAACCTACAATGAGCAGTTCTTC. Translating gives CASSPSGGVTYNEQFF.

This clone was observed a single time. This chain joins TRBV4-3 and TRBJ2-7, with TRBD1 matching 10 bases. This CDR3 is built from 16 residues. The J segment lost 5 bases and the V segment lost 1 base, leaving 8 bases of the junction unmatched. Germline values: CDR1 LGHNA, CDR2 YSLEER. CDR3 residues: CASSQGWSDRGHEQYF. The DNA for the CDR3 is TGCGCCAGCAGCCAAGGATGGTCCGACAGGGGGCACGAGCAGTACTTC.

Comment on this clone: Other DNA sequences in the same sample also yield this CDR3. V usage is TRBV2 and J usage is TRBJ2-7; 7 bases line up with TRBD1. The CDR3 is made up of 14 amino acids. The V segment lost 4 bases and the J segment 3 bases; nucleotides outside the gene matches: 6. The germline CDR1 and CDR2 sequences are SNHLY and FYNNEI. CDR3 in DNA: TGTGCCAGCAGTGCCGGGACAGAGAGCTACGAGCAGTACTTC. It codes for CASSAGTESYEQYF.

The V call is TRBV16, the J call TRBJ2-7; 7 nucleotides match TRBD1. J was trimmed by 4 bases and V by 6 bases; bases with no gene match: 3. Germline V lookup: CDR1 KGHSY, CDR2 FQNENV. The CDR3 spans 12 residues. CDR3 DNA sequence: TGTGCCAGCAGGGAACAGGGGTACGAGCAGTACTTC. This codes for CASREQGYEQYF.

CDR3 nucleotides: TGTGCCAGCAGTTACAGAGAAGAAGCTTTCTTT. Amino acid sequence: CASSYREEAFF. The chain recombines TRBV6-6 with TRBJ1-1; D unclear. This CDR3 has 11 amino acids. Germline CDR1 MNHNY, CDR2 SVGAGI (reference sequence). V was cut by 2 bases and J by 8 bases, with 6 bases left in between.

The chain employs TRBV5-1 and TRBJ1-6, with 9 positions matching TRBD1. After removal of 4 bases from V and 7 bases from J, the junction contained 6 bases not matched to a gene. The germline V gene encodes CDR1 SGHRS and CDR2 YFSETQ. The CDR3 runs 15 residues. The CDR3 sequence: CASSLRDRENSPLHF. CDR3 in DNA: TGCGCCAGCAGCCTCCGGGACAGGGAAAATTCACCCCTCCACTTT.

The V call is TRBV7-9, the J call TRBJ2-2; TRBD1 is a possible D gene (6 bases). The CDR3 spans 14 residues. Germline CDR1 SEHNR, CDR2 FQNEAQ (reference sequence). Trimming pared 5 bases from V and 1 base from J, leaving 8 bases between. The CDR3 DNA follows: TGTGCCAGCAGCAAGGGACAGAACACCGGGGAGCTGTTTTTT. Residues: CASSKGQNTGELFF. Variable domain in full (rest from reference TRBV7-9 and TRBJ2-2): DTGVSQNPRHKITKRGQNVTFRCDPISEHNRLYWYRQTLGQGPEFLTYFQNEAQLEKSRLLSDRFSAERPKGSFSTLEIQRTEQGDSAMYLCASSKGQNTGELFFGEGSRLTVL.

V usage is TRBV25-1 and J usage is TRBJ2-2, with 8 positions matching TRBD1. Germline V lookup: CDR1 MGHDK, CDR2 SYGVNS. The J segment lost 7 bases and the V segment lost 3 bases, leaving 7 bases of the junction unmatched. This CDR3 region has 15 residues. Here the CDR3 DNA reads TGTGCCAGCAGTGATTTGCAGGGGACAGGCGGGGAGCTGTTTTTT. This gives the protein CASSDLQGTGGELFF.

The chain couples TRBV5-8 to TRBJ1-6; the D gene is possibly TRBD1 (5 bases). Germline CDR1 and CDR2: SGHTS and YDEGEE. Trimming removed 7 bases at V and 10 bases at J, with 21 bases between. This CDR3 is built from 15 residues. CDR3 region: CASLPPGGGYSPLHF. In nucleotides, the CDR3 is TGTGCCAGCCTACCCCCCGGGGGGGGGTACTCACCCCTCCACTTT.

The V gene is TRBV7-3, the J gene TRBJ1-2; tentative D call: TRBD1 (6 bases). Trimming took off 2 bases at V and 8 bases at J, with 15 bases between the two ends. CDR1 and CDR2 from the germline V gene are SGHTA and FQGTGA. CDR3 length equals 14 residues. The CDR3 DNA is TGTGCCAGCAGCTTAGGACAGCCTCCTTGGGGCTACACCTTC. Translated, it gives CASSLGQPPWGYTF. Drawing the rest from reference TRBV7-3 and TRBJ1-2, the complete variable domain is GAGVSQTPSNKVTEKGKYVELRCDPISGHTALYWYRQSLGQGPEFLIYFQGTGAADDSGLPNDRFFAVRPEGSVSTLKIQRTERGDSAVYLCASSLGQPPWGYTFGSGTRLTVV.

This rearrangement joins TRBV28 to TRBJ1-1; D unclear. CDR1 is MDHEN and CDR2 is SYDVKM in the germline V gene. This CDR3 is 18 amino acids long. Trimming cost V 4 bases and J 0 bases, with 21 bases left between them. CDR3 DNA sequence: TGTGCCAGCAGTTCCCTCCCGACGGAAGCGGCACTGAACACTGAAGCTTTCTTT. Encoded protein: CASSSLPTEAALNTEAFF.

This clone turned up a few times. The chain has TRBV3-1 (or the pseudogene TRBV3-2) and TRBJ2-7; tentative D call: TRBD2 (5 bases). V lost 0 bases, J lost 5 bases, and 14 bases lay in between. The CDR3 consists of 15 residues. Germline V gene lookup returns CDR1 LGHDT and CDR2 YNNKEL (reference sequence). CDR3 sequence reads: CASSQDSGLANEQYF. DNA of the CDR3: TGTGCCAGCAGCCAAGATTCCGGGCTAGCCAACGAGCAGTACTTC.

The rearrangement links TRBV15 to TRBJ2-3, with 8 positions matching TRBD1. The J segment lost 0 bases and the V segment lost 5 bases, leaving 4 bases of the junction unmatched. From germline, CDR1 is LNHNV and CDR2 YYDKDF (reference sequence). This CDR3 spans 15 amino acids. In DNA form, the CDR3 reads TGTGCCACCAGCTTCCGGACAGGGAGCACAGATACGCAGTATTTT. Amino acids: CATSFRTGSTDTQYF.

The J gene is TRBJ2-3, the V gene TRBV27; TRBD2 matches 10 bases. The CDR3 is 16 amino acids. V lost 4 bases, J lost 7 bases, and 11 bases stayed unmatched. The germline gives CDR1 MNHEY, CDR2 SMNVEV (reference sequence). CDR3: CASSWSTPLAGNTQYF. The DNA of the CDR3 is TGTGCCAGCAGTTGGTCCACCCCACTAGCGGGGAATACGCAGTATTTT.

The V gene is TRBV27, the J gene TRBJ1-6, with 7 nucleotides matching TRBD1. Germline CDR1 is MNHEY and CDR2 is SMNVEV (reference sequence). V lost 5 bases, J lost 10 bases, and 17 bases stayed unmatched. The CDR3 has 17 residues. The CDR3 here is CASSPSVRQGQTSPLHF. The CDR3 nucleotides read TGTGCCAGCAGTCCGTCAGTCCGACAGGGTCAGACATCACCCCTCCACTTT.

The V call is TRBV4-3, the J call TRBJ1-1; possibly TRBD1 for D (6 bases). CDR3 length: 15 amino acids. The V gene's germline CDR1 is LGHNA and CDR2 YSLEER. V was cut by 4 bases and J by 1 base, with 13 bases left in between. The CDR3: CASSRIDRRNTEAFF. Here the CDR3 DNA reads TGCGCCAGCAGCCGAATCGACAGGCGGAACACTGAAGCTTTCTTT.

The chain has TRBV11-2 and TRBJ2-5; 7 bases map to TRBD2. The V and J ends lost 5 bases and 2 bases, in that order; junction bases with no gene match: 11. The CDR3 covers 16 residues. Germline V CDR1 and CDR2: SGHAT, FQNNGV. CDR3 loop: CASSLSGGRGQETQYF. The CDR3 DNA reads as TGTGCCAGCAGCCTGTCGGGGGGTCGTGGTCAAGAGACCCAGTACTTC.

The chain uses TRBV4-2 and TRBJ1-4, with 9 bases that match TRBD1. Germline-derived CDR1 and CDR2 are LGHNA and YNFKEQ. The CDR3 length is 15 residues. The J segment lost 6 bases and the V segment lost 0 bases, leaving 2 bases of the junction unmatched. The CDR3 protein is CASSQDGTGHEKLFF. CDR3 in DNA: TGTGCCAGCAGCCAAGATGGGACAGGGCATGAAAAACTGTTTTTT.

This rearrangement joins TRBV30 to TRBJ2-7, with unresolved D. This CDR3 has 12 residues. Trimming took 3 bases from V and 3 from J, leaving 9 bases between them. The germline CDR1 and CDR2 sequences are GTSNPN and SVGIG (reference sequence). CDR3 in amino acids: CAWSARGYEQYF. CDR3 nucleotides: TGTGCCTGGAGCGCCCGAGGCTACGAGCAGTACTTC.

J is TRBJ1-5 and V is TRBV28, with D possibly TRBD1 on 6 matching bases. CDR3 size: 22 residues. The V and J ends lost 7 bases and 4 bases respectively, with 38 bases between them. Germline V gene data show CDR1 as MDHEN and CDR2 as SYDVKM. CDR3 amino acids: CASTPVFRLIRTAGGRNQPQHF. Written as DNA, the CDR3 is TGTGCCAGCACCCCCGTATTTCGGCTAATAAGAACAGCGGGGGGCCGGAATCAGCCCCAGCATTTT.

This chain joins TRBV7-9 and TRBJ1-6, with 9 nucleotides matching TRBD1. The CDR3 has 15 amino acids. Germline V gene data show CDR1 as SEHNR and CDR2 as FQNEAQ (reference sequence). V was pared by 4 bases and J by 7 bases, with 5 bases of the junction left unmatched. The CDR3 nucleotides read TGTGCCAGCAGCTCAGGGACAGGGACAAATTCACCCCTCCACTTT. Its translation is CASSSGTGTNSPLHF. Filled out from reference TRBV7-9 and TRBJ1-6, the complete variable domain reads DTGVSQNPRHKITKRGQNVTFRCDPISEHNRLYWYRQTLGQGPEFLTYFQNEAQLEKSRLLSDRFSAERPKGSFSTLEIQRTEQGDSAMYLCASSSGTGTNSPLHFGNGTRLTVT.

The V call is TRBV18, the J call TRBJ2-6, with TRBD2 matching over 8 bases. The germline CDR1 and CDR2 sequences are KGHSH and LQKENI. Trimming took 4 bases from V and 1 from J; bases not matched to a gene: 12. CDR3 length equals 19 residues. CDR3 loop: CASSQRGLAGDSGANVLTF. The CDR3 nucleotides read TGTGCCAGCTCACAACGTGGGCTAGCGGGTGATTCTGGGGCCAACGTCCTGACTTTC. Full variable domain (rest looked up from reference TRBV18 and TRBJ2-6): NAGVMQNPRHLVRRRGQEARLRCSPMKGHSHVYWYRQLPEEGLKFMVYLQKENIIDESGMPKERFSAEFPKEGPSILRIQQVVRGDSAAYFCASSQRGLAGDSGANVLTFGAGSRLTVL.

The V and J genes are TRBV12-3 or TRBV12-4 and TRBJ1-4, with D unresolved. This CDR3 has 12 amino acids. V was pared by 6 bases and J by 5 bases, with 7 bases between. The CDR3 DNA is TGTGCCAGCAGCTACTCAAATGAAAAACTGTTTTTT. It specifies CASSYSNEKLFF.

The chain combines TRBV7-9 with TRBJ2-7; TRBD2 is a possible D gene (5 bases). There are 16 residues in the CDR3. The germline V gene has CDR1 SEHNR and CDR2 FQNEAQ (reference sequence). Trimming left V 5 bases short and J 2 bases short, with 19 bases between. CDR3 protein: CASSPLVEAAPYEQYF. The CDR3 region has the DNA TGTGCCAGCAGCCCTCTCGTGGAGGCGGCTCCCTACGAGCAGTACTTC.

This rearrangement joins TRBV29-1 to TRBJ2-7; D gene uncertain. V gave up 0 bases and J gave up 6 bases, with 12 bases separating them. CDR1 and CDR2 (germline): SQVTM, ANQGSEA. The length of the CDR3 is 13 residues. As DNA, the CDR3 is TGCAGCGTTGAAGATCTAAACTTACCCGAGCAGTACTTC. Its protein product is CSVEDLNLPEQYF.

The chain joins TRBV21-1 to TRBJ2-7; the DNA was not compared with TRBD2, the D call given in the table. TRBV21-1 is recorded as a pseudogene. CDR3 length: 17 amino acids. The CDR3 is CASSPKLGLAGTYEQYF. The CDR3 DNA sequence: TGTGCCAGCAGCCCAAAGCTAGGACTAGCGGGTACCTACGAGCAGTACTTC.

A single count supports this clone. The gene calls are TRBV7-9 and TRBJ1-6; TRBD1 matches at 9 bases. In germline, CDR1 is SEHNR, CDR2 FQNEAQ (reference sequence). V lost 1 base, J lost 10 bases, and 2 bases stayed unmatched. This CDR3 is 14 amino acids long. Written as DNA, the CDR3 is TGTGCCAGCAGCTTAGGGGACAGGGACTCACCCCTCCACTTT. It encodes CASSLGDRDSPLHF.

The rearrangement links TRBV6-5 to TRBJ2-1, with TRBD1 matching 10 bases. Looked up from germline, CDR1 is MNHEY and CDR2 is SVGAGI. V lost 5 bases and J lost 8; bases outside the gene matches: 3. The CDR3 consists of 13 residues. The CDR3 coding sequence is TGTGCCAGCAGTAAGACAGGGGGCCATGAGCAGTTCTTC. As protein: CASSKTGGHEQFF.

The chain couples TRBV7-2 to TRBJ2-5; a weak D match, TRBD2 (6 bases). V was shortened by 4 bases and J by 4 bases, with 19 bases between the two germline ends. Germline V gives CDR1 SGHTA, CDR2 FQGNSA. CDR3 length equals 16 residues. This chain's CDR3 is CASSSPAGRGLETQYF. The CDR3 coding sequence is TGTGCCAGCAGCTCCCCAGCGGGCAGAGGGTTAGAGACCCAGTACTTC.